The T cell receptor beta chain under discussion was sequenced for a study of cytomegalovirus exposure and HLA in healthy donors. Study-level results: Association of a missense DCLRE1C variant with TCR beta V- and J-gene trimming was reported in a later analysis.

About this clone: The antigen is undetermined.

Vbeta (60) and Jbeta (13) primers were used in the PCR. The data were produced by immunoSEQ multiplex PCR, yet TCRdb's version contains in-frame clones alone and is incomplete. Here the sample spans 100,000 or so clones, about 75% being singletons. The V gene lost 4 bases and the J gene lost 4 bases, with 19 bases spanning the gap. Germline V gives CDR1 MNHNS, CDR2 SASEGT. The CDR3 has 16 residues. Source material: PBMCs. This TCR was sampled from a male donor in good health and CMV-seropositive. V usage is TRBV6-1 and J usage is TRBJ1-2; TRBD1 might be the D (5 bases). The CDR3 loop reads CASSGGGGNLLYGYTF. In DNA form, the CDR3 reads TGTGCCAGCAGTGGAGGCGGGGGGAACCTTCTCTATGGCTACACCTTC.